This T cell receptor beta chain appears in the sequencing data of a study of blood T cell repertoires in COVID-19. As for the study in general: Material from acute and convalescent COVID-19 was sourced from the United States, Italy and Spain.

Original data processing: Amplification with reference gene primers provided the estimates of nucleated cell counts. TCRdb's table, derived via immunoSEQ multiplex PCR, lists solely in-frame clones and lacks some. V and J calls and clone size follow that table, whereas D and trimming were derived from the DNA. The sample contains 300,000 to 350,000 clones, about nine tenths of which appear only once. Trimming took 3 bases from V and 5 from J; bases not matched to a gene: 13. This CDR3 contains 16 residues. Germline V gene data show CDR1 as GTSNPN and CDR2 as SVGIG (reference sequence). Material for sequencing was PBMCs or T cells enriched from blood (not recorded which). The rearrangement uses TRBV30 and TRBJ2-5, with 9 bases identical to TRBD2. The sequence came from a woman under 30 who had recovered from COVID-19. The CDR3 DNA reads as TGTGCCTGGAGGGGGACTAGCCGGGGCTTTGGGGAGACCCAGTACTTC. It is translated as CAWRGTSRGFGETQYF.